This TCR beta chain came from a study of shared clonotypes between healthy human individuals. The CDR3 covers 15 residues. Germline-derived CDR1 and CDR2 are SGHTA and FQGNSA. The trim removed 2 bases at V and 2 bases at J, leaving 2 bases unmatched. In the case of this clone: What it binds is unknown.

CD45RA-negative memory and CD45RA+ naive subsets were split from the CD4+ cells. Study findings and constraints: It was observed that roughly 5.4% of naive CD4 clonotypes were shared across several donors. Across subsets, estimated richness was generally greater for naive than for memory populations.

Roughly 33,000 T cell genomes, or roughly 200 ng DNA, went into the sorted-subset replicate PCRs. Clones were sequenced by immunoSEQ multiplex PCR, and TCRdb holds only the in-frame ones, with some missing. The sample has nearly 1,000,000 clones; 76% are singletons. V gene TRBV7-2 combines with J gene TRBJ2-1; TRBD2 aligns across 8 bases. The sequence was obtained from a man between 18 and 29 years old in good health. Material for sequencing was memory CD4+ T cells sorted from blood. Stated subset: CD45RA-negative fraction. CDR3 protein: CASSLSGSAYNEQFF. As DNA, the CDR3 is TGTGCCAGCAGCTTAAGCGGGAGCGCCTACAATGAGCAGTTCTTC.